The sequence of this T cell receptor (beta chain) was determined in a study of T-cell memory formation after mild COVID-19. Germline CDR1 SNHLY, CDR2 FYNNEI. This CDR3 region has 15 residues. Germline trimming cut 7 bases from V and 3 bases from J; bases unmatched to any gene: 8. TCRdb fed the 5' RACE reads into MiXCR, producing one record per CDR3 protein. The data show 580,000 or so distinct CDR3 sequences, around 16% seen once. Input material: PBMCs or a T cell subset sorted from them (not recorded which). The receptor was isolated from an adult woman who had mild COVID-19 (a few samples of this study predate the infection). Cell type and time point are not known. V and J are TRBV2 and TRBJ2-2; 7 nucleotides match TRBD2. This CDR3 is CASMASSGHTGELFF. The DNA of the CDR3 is TGTGCCAGCATGGCTTCTAGCGGACACACCGGGGAGCTGTTTTTT.